The 19 T cell receptor beta chains below all came from one sample that was sequenced in a study of OX40 agonist ivuxolimab in advanced cancers. Sequencing used immunoSEQ multiplex PCR; TCRdb keeps in-frame clones, though not all of them. The sample has roughly 87,000 clones, 91% seen once. Sequencing used CD4+ or CD8+ T cells sorted from blood, obtained in a trial of the OX40 agonist ivuxolimab. Source of these receptors: an adult with an advanced solid tumor such as melanoma, head and neck, liver or kidney cancer.

The chain links TRBV28 to TRBJ1-2; tentative D call: TRBD1 (5 bases). Germline CDR1 and CDR2: MDHEN and SYDVKM. V lost 7 bases and J 3 bases, leaving 15 bases between the germline ends. The CDR3 length is 14 residues. CDR3 DNA: TGTGCCAGCACCCTTCTCGGGACCTACTATGGCTACACCTTC. Translation: CASTLLGTYYGYTF.

This chain uses TRBV30 with TRBJ2-3; D gene uncertain. CDR1 is GTSNPN, CDR2 SVGIG, per germline (reference sequence). The CDR3 runs 11 residues. Trimming left V 0 bases short and J 6 bases short, with 4 bases between. In DNA form, the CDR3 reads TGTGCCTGGAGTGTACATGATACGCAGTATTTT. It yields the protein CAWSVHDTQYF.

The chain links TRBV6-5 to TRBJ2-7; D remains ambiguous. Per the germline V gene, CDR1 is MNHEY and CDR2 is SVGAGI. This CDR3 is built from 14 residues. Between the trimmed V and J ends, which lost 8 bases and 0 bases, there was a span of 14 bases. The CDR3 loop reads CASSEVPISYEQYV. CDR3 sequence (DNA): TGTGCCAGCTCCGAGGTCCCAATCTCCTACGAGCAGTACGTC.

The chain joins TRBV4-2 to TRBJ2-1, with D perhaps assigned TRBD1 or TRBD2 (6 bases each). The V gene's germline CDR1 is LGHNA and CDR2 YNFKEQ. V gave up 0 bases and J gave up 5 bases, with 17 bases separating them. The CDR3 covers 17 residues. CDR3 in amino acids: CASSQDLAQRGDNEQFF. The DNA of the CDR3 is TGTGCCAGCAGCCAAGATCTCGCTCAAAGGGGGGACAATGAGCAGTTCTTC.

The chain uses TRBV19 and TRBJ1-5, with D tentatively TRBD1 (5 bases). Germline CDR1 and CDR2: LNHDA and SQIVND (reference sequence). The CDR3 is made up of 17 amino acids. V was shortened by 2 bases and J by 3 bases, with 17 bases between the two germline ends. For the CDR3, the DNA is TGTGCCAGTAGTATACCCGCGGGGGGGGTGGACAATCAGCCCCAGCATTTT. Translating it yields CASSIPAGGVDNQPQHF.

V usage is TRBV4-3 and J usage is TRBJ1-1, with 7 positions matching TRBD1. The CDR3 is 15 amino acids. Trimming cost V 4 bases and J 10 bases; bases outside gene matches: 15. In germline, CDR1 is LGHNA, CDR2 YSLEER. The DNA of the CDR3 is TGCGCCAGCAGCCCTGACGGGACAGCAGTCCTAGGAGCTTTCTTT. It translates to CASSPDGTAVLGAFF.

The chain carries TRBV6-5 and TRBJ1-2; the D is unclear. In germline, CDR1 is MNHEY, CDR2 SVGAGI. The CDR3 has 14 amino acids. Deletions cut 0 bases from V and 8 bases from J, with 13 bases between. Here the CDR3 reads CASSYSVGSQGYTF. CDR3 DNA sequence: TGTGCCAGCAGTTACTCAGTAGGTAGTCAAGGCTACACCTTC.

The CDR3 coding sequence is TGTGCCAGCAGTTACTCGATCGAGACCCAGTACTTC. This sequence encodes CASSYSIETQYF. The chain carries TRBV6-6 and TRBJ2-5; D is ambiguous. This CDR3 has 12 amino acids. Trimming removed 0 bases from V and 5 bases from J, with 4 bases in between. Germline V gene lookup returns CDR1 MNHNY and CDR2 SVGAGI (reference sequence).

The V call is TRBV7-2, the J call TRBJ1-2, with D hard to call. Germline V gene sequence: CDR1 SGHTA, CDR2 FQGNSA. The V gene lost 2 bases and the J gene lost 2 bases, with 9 bases spanning the gap. This CDR3 is built from 14 residues. CDR3 loop: CASSLMRNNYGYTF. DNA of the CDR3: TGTGCCAGCAGCTTAATGAGAAACAACTATGGCTACACCTTC. Full variable domain (missing parts from reference TRBV7-2 and TRBJ1-2): GAGVSQSPSNKVTEKGKDVELRCDPISGHTALYWYRQSLGQGLEFLIYFQGNSAPDKSGLPSDRFSAERTGGSVSTLTIQRTQQEDSAVYLCASSLMRNNYGYTFGSGTRLTVV.

The chain carries TRBV11-3 and TRBJ2-1; D uncertain. Germline values: CDR1 SGHNT, CDR2 YENEEA. The CDR3 runs 14 residues. V dropped 5 bases and J dropped 0 bases, with 8 bases sitting between them. The CDR3: CASSPPSSYNEQFF. The CDR3 DNA is TGTGCCAGCAGCCCCCCCTCCTCCTACAATGAGCAGTTCTTC.

This chain joins TRBV4-3 and TRBJ2-1, with TRBD2 matching 8 bases. The CDR3 loop spans 17 amino acids. J lost 3 bases, V lost 0 bases, and 7 bases had no gene match. In germline, CDR1 is LGHNA, CDR2 YSLEER. CDR3 sequence (DNA): TGCGCCAGCAGCCAAGAGCCAGCGGGAGAGGACTACAATGAGCAGTTCTTC. Amino acids: CASSQEPAGEDYNEQFF.

V is TRBV2 and J is TRBJ2-7; TRBD2 might be the D (5 bases). Germline assignment: CDR1 SNHLY and CDR2 FYNNEI. Trimming removed 2 bases at V and 3 bases at J, with 11 bases between. The CDR3 totals 14 residues. CDR3 in DNA: TGTGCCAGCAGTGAATGGCGGGCAAACTACGAGCAGTACTTC. Its protein product is CASSEWRANYEQYF.

The J gene is TRBJ1-2, the V gene TRBV4-1; 7 nucleotides align to TRBD1. CDR1 MGHRA and CDR2 YSYEKL come from the germline V gene. J gave up 0 bases and V 1 base, and 17 bases lay outside the gene matches. The CDR3 runs to 20 residues. The CDR3 protein is CASSQGAGTVTSGANYGYTF. The CDR3 DNA sequence: TGCGCCAGCAGCCAAGGGGCCGGGACAGTAACTTCCGGGGCTAACTATGGCTACACCTTC.

This clone appeared a single time. The chain employs TRBV7-9 and TRBJ2-3; D gene ambiguous. CDR3 size: 12 residues. Trimming shortened V by 8 bases and J by 2 bases, and 8 bases separated the two germline ends. Germline CDR1 and CDR2: SEHNR and FQNEAQ (reference sequence). The CDR3 DNA sequence: TGTGCCAGCCGGCAGACCACAGATACGCAGTATTTT. Its protein is CASRQTTDTQYF.

This rearrangement joins TRBV9 to TRBJ2-1; D may be TRBD2 (6 bases). The CDR3 runs to 18 residues. Germline V gene data show CDR1 as SGDLS and CDR2 as YYNGEE. V was cut by 0 bases and J by 2 bases, with 18 bases left in between. CDR3 amino acids: CASSVDRERPSPYNEQFF. DNA of the CDR3: TGTGCCAGCAGCGTAGATCGGGAGCGGCCCAGTCCCTACAATGAGCAGTTCTTC.

The chain is built from TRBV4-3 and TRBJ2-7; D unclear. CDR1 is LGHNA and CDR2 is YSLEER in the germline V gene. This CDR3 contains 13 residues. Deletions cut 4 bases from V and 3 bases from J, with 10 bases between. The CDR3 DNA is TGCGCCAGCAGCCTAACGATCGGCTACGAGCAGTACTTC. The encoded protein is CASSLTIGYEQYF.

The V and J genes are TRBV30 and TRBJ1-1, with D uncertain. The CDR3 is 13 amino acids. The ends were cut back, 4 bases at V and 1 base at J, with 10 bases in the middle. Looked up from germline, CDR1 is GTSNPN and CDR2 is SVGIG (reference sequence). The CDR3 reads CAWTVSWNTEAFF. The CDR3 DNA follows: TGTGCCTGGACGGTCAGCTGGAACACTGAAGCTTTCTTT.

The gene calls are TRBV4-3 and TRBJ1-5; D perhaps matches TRBD1 (6 bases). V was pared by 0 bases and J by 5 bases, with 17 bases between. The CDR3 is made up of 17 amino acids. Germline V CDR1 and CDR2: LGHNA, YSLEER. CDR3 sequence reads: CASSQEVTGILHQPQHF. For the CDR3, the DNA is TGCGCCAGCAGCCAAGAGGTTACAGGGATCCTCCATCAGCCCCAGCATTTT.

V gene TRBV29-1 combines with J gene TRBJ2-1, with D tentatively TRBD2 (6 bases). Per germline, CDR1 SQVTM and CDR2 ANQGSEA. V was cut by 2 bases and J by 6 bases, with 14 bases left in between. CDR3 length: 14 residues. CDR3 in amino acids: CSVEKAEGSNEQFF. Written as DNA, the CDR3 is TGCAGCGTTGAAAAAGCGGAGGGTAGCAATGAGCAGTTCTTC.